The 5 T cell receptor beta chains below come from one sample, sequenced in a study of memory CD4+ T cells and cytomegalovirus serostatus (dated 2019 in TCRdb). Single viable CD3+CD4+CD8-CD45RO+ cells were sorted as memory CD4+ T cells on a FACSAria II. To prepare the library, the immunoSEQ multiplex PCR assay was applied. TCRdb took over this immuneACCESS table, retaining in-frame rearrangements with V and J assigned. Such tables are incomplete; in checked studies, under half of the missing clones stem from an unresolved V gene, and the remainder is unexplained. This sample has approximately 61,000 clones in its table, and around 82% of those were observed once. The ten most abundant clones make up over 0.4% of the sample. Sequences were obtained from memory CD4+ T cells from blood. The origin of the receptors is an adult in good health and CMV-seronegative. Some clones in this sample may be carry-over from other donors' samples.

The chain uses TRBV6-1 and TRBJ1-5, with a tentative D call TRBD1 (5 bases). There are 17 residues in the CDR3. The germline V gene encodes CDR1 MNHNS and CDR2 SASEGT. Between the trimmed V and J ends, which lost 2 bases and 0 bases, there was a span of 14 bases. CDR3 nucleotide sequence: TGTGCCAGCAGTGAAACAACTTACAGGAATAGCAATCAGCCCCAGCATTTT. Translated, it gives CASSETTYRNSNQPQHF.

J is TRBJ2-5 and V is TRBV5-1; 7 bases fit TRBD1. Germline V gives CDR1 SGHRS, CDR2 YFSETQ. The CDR3 length is 14 residues. V shed 4 bases, J shed 2 bases, and the junction held 5 bases outside the gene matches. The CDR3 nucleotides read TGCGCCAGCAGCCCGGGACAGCTTCAAGAGACCCAGTACTTC. Its translation: CASSPGQLQETQYF.

The V call is TRBV10-3, the J call TRBJ2-1; D is unclear. The CDR3 consists of 13 residues. From germline, CDR1 is ENHRY and CDR2 SYGVKD. V lost 2 bases to trimming and J lost 2 bases, with 4 bases between them. The CDR3 nucleotides are TGTGCCATCAGTGAGGGGCCCTACAATGAGCAGTTCTTC. Translation gives CAISEGPYNEQFF.

The chain joins TRBV21-1 to TRBJ2-3; TRBD1 was called by the table and not checked on the DNA. TRBV21-1 is given as a pseudogene. The CDR3 is 14 residues long. The CDR3 loop reads CASSKAREGDTQYF. The CDR3 DNA reads as TGTGCCAGCAGCAAAGCCAGGGAAGGGGATACGCAGTATTTT.

This clone counts as medium-sized. V gene TRBV28 combines with J gene TRBJ1-4; D may be TRBD1 (5 bases). The CDR3 extends over 13 amino acids. From germline, CDR1 is MDHEN and CDR2 SYDVKM. The ends were cut back, 5 bases at V and 5 bases at J, with 9 bases in the middle. The CDR3, as DNA: TGTGCCAGCAGTCTTCACAGGAATGAAAAACTGTTTTTT. Residues: CASSLHRNEKLFF.